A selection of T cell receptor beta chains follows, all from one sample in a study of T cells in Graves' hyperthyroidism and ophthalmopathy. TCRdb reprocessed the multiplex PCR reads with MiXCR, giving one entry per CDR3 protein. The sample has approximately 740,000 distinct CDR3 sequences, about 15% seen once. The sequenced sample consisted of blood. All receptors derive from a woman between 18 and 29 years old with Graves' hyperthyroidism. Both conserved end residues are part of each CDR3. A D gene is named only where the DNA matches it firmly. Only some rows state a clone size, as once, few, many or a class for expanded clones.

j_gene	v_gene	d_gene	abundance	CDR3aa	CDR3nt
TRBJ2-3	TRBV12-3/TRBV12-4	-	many	CASWQRGGTDTQYF	TGTGCCAGCTGGCAACGGGGTGGCACAGATACGCAGTATTTT
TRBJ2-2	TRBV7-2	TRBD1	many	CASSPQGTAKTGELFF	TGTGCCAGCAGCCCGCAGGGGACAGCCAAGACCGGGGAGCTGTTTTTT
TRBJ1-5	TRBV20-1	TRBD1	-	CSAVLDRDDQPQHF	TGCAGTGCCGTTCTTGACAGGGACGATCAGCCCCAGCATTTT
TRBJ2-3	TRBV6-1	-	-	CASSTPTEGEDTQYF	TGTGCCAGCAGTACCCCGACAGAAGGTGAAGATACGCAGTATTTT
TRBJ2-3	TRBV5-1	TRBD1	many	CASSPTTGSADTQYF	TGCGCCAGCAGCCCCACGACAGGGAGCGCAGATACGCAGTATTTT
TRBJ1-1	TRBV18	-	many	CASSPVALLNTEAFF	TGTGCCAGCTCACCCGTGGCCCTCCTGAACACTGAAGCTTTCTTT
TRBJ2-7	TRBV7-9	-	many	CASSFDFTYEQYF	TGTGCCAGCAGCTTCGACTTTACCTACGAGCAGTACTTC
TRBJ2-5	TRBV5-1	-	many	CASRPKGGLQETQYF	TGCGCCAGCAGACCAAAGGGGGGACTCCAAGAGACCCAGTACTTC
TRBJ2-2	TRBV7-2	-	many	CASSLTITGELFF	TGTGCCAGCAGCTTAACCATCACCGGGGAGCTGTTTTTT
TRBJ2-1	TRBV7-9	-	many	CASSLETGTEQFF	TGTGCCAGCAGCTTAGAGACCGGGACAGAGCAGTTCTTC
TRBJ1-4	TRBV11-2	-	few	CASSLDDLRGEKLFF	TGTGCCAGCAGCTTAGATGACCTACGGGGTGAAAAACTGTTTTTT
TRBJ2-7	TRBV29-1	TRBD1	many	CSVVPTGSIYEQYF	TGCAGCGTTGTACCGACAGGGTCCATCTACGAGCAGTACTTC
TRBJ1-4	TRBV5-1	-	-	CASSLPRGGNEKLFF	TGCGCCAGCAGCTTGCCCAGGGGTGGGAATGAAAAACTGTTTTTT
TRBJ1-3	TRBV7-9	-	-	CASSLEVGNTIYF	TGTGCCAGCAGCTTAGAGGTGGGAAACACCATATATTTT
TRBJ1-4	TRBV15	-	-	CATSRDRLTQGEKLFF	TGTGCCACCAGCAGAGATCGGCTAACACAGGGTGAAAAACTGTTTTTT
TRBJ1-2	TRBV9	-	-	CASSVWTNGNLSNYGYTF	TGTGCCAGCAGCGTATGGACAAACGGAAACCTCTCTAACTATGGCTACACCTTC
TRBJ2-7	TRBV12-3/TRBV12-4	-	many	CASSSTGQGGEQYF	TGTGCCAGCAGCTCCACCGGACAAGGGGGCGAGCAGTACTTC
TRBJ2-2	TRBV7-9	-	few	CASTYSYSGELFF	TGTGCCAGCACGTACTCCTATTCCGGGGAGCTGTTTTTT
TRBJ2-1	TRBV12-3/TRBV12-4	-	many	CASSPRKTSGEQFF	TGTGCCAGCAGTCCCCGTAAGACTAGTGGTGAGCAGTTCTTC
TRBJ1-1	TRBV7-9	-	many	CASRPVGIRVAEAFF	TGTGCCAGCAGACCCGTGGGGATCCGGGTAGCTGAAGCTTTCTTT
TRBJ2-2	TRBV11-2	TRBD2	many	CASSLAYAGGLNTGELFF	TGTGCCAGCAGCTTAGCATACGCGGGAGGGCTGAACACCGGGGAGCTGTTTTTT
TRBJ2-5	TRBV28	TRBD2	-	CASSPRDYRYQETQYF	TGTGCCAGCAGTCCTCGGGACTACCGGTACCAAGAGACCCAGTACTTC
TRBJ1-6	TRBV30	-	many	CAWSPDLRSPLHF	TGTGCCTGGAGTCCCGATCTCCGTTCACCCCTCCACTTT
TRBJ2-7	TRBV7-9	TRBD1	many	CASSLGQGTSEQYF	TGTGCCAGCAGCTTAGGACAGGGTACGAGCGAGCAGTACTTC
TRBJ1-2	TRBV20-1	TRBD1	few	CSASRDSVYGYTF	TGCAGTGCTAGTCGGGACAGCGTCTATGGCTACACCTTC
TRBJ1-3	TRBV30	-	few	CAWERGFSGNTIYF	TGTGCCTGGGAACGGGGGTTCTCTGGAAACACCATATATTTT
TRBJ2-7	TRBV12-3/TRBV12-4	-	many	CASSLDWSYEQYF	TGTGCCAGCAGTTTAGACTGGTCCTACGAGCAGTACTTC
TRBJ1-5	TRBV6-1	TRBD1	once	CASSTAGQGQGAQHF	TGTGCCAGCTCAACCGCCGGGCAGGGGCAGGGGGCCCAGCATTTT
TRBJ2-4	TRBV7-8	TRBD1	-	CANSSPGQGGIQYF	TGTGCCAACAGCTCCCCGGGACAGGGTGGCATTCAGTACTTC
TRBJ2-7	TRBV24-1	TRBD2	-	CATSDLRQVPGLAGYEQYF	TGTGCCACCAGTGATTTGCGACAAGTTCCGGGACTAGCGGGATACGAGCAGTACTTC
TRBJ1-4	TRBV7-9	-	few	CASSLFRILGQRPGRRQDSEKLFF	TGTGCCAGCAGCTTATTCAGGATTCTAGGCCAAAGGCCGGGAAGGCGACAGGATTCCGAAAAACTGTTTTTT
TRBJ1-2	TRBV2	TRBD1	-	CASRSGTGKIFYGYTF	TGTGCCAGCAGATCCGGGACAGGGAAAATTTTTTATGGCTACACCTTC
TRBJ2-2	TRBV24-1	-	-	CATSALGFGGELFF	TGTGCCACCAGTGCCCTAGGATTTGGCGGGGAGCTGTTTTTT
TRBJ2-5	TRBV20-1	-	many	CSARDVRQPQETQYF	TGCAGTGCTAGAGACGTCCGCCAGCCGCAAGAGACCCAGTACTTC
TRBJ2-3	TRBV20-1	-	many	CSANLRAQDTQYF	TGCAGTGCTAACTTACGGGCGCAAGATACGCAGTATTTT
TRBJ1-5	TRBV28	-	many	CASQQTESNQPQHF	TGTGCCAGCCAGCAGACAGAAAGCAATCAGCCCCAGCATTTT
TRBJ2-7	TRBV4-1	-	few	CASSHIISGGSYEQYF	TGCGCCAGCAGCCACATAATCTCAGGGGGGTCCTACGAGCAGTACTTC
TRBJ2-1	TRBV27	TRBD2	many	CASREGTSGLRYNEQFF	TGTGCCAGCAGGGAAGGGACTAGCGGGCTCCGATACAATGAGCAGTTCTTC
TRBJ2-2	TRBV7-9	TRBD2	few	CASSPPGLAGGPKFSAGELFF	TGTGCCAGCAGCCCTCCCGGACTAGCGGGAGGGCCGAAGTTTAGCGCCGGGGAGCTGTTTTTT
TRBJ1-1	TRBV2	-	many	CASSLPGQIMNTEAFF	TGTGCCAGCAGTCTCCCGGGACAAATAATGAACACTGAAGCTTTCTTT
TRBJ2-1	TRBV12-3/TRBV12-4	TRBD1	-	CASSRTGGMRNEQFF	TGTGCCAGCAGTCGCACAGGGGGCATGAGGAATGAGCAGTTCTTC
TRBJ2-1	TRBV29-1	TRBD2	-	CSVRGTSGTGEQFF	TGCAGCGTCCGTGGGACTAGCGGGACAGGGGAGCAGTTCTTC
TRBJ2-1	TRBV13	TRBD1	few	CASSSTLETGTGYNEQFF	TGTGCCAGCAGCTCAACCCTGGAAACCGGGACAGGTTACAATGAGCAGTTCTTC
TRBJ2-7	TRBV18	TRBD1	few	CASSPAGQGLSYEQYF	TGTGCCAGCTCACCGGCGGGACAGGGTCTCTCCTACGAGCAGTACTTC
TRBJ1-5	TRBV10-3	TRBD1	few	CAIDETGGQPQHF	TGTGCCATCGATGAGACAGGGGGCCAGCCCCAGCATTTT
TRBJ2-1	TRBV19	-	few	CASSYQGLPYNEQFF	TGTGCCAGTAGTTATCAGGGCCTCCCATACAATGAGCAGTTCTTC
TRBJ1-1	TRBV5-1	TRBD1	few	CASARGRDSEAFF	TGCGCCAGCGCTAGGGGGCGAGATTCTGAAGCTTTCTTT
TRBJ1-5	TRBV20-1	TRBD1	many	CSAGTGGNQPQHF	TGCAGTGCCGGGACAGGGGGAAATCAGCCCCAGCATTTT
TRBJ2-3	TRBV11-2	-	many	CASSRTLSTDTQYF	TGTGCCAGCAGCCGGACTTTAAGCACAGATACGCAGTATTTT
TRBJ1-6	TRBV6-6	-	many	CASSYSRQVNSPLHF	TGTGCCAGCAGTTACTCGAGGCAGGTCAATTCACCCCTCCACTTT
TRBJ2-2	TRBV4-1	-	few	CASSQERVNTGELFF	TGCGCCAGCAGCCAAGAAAGGGTTAACACCGGGGAGCTGTTTTTT
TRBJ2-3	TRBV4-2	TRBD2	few	CASSQVGGADTQYF	TGTGCCAGCAGCCAAGTCGGGGGGGCAGATACGCAGTATTTT
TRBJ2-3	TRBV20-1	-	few	CSARDRLTVSTDTQYF	TGCAGTGCTAGAGATCGACTTACGGTTAGCACAGATACGCAGTATTTT
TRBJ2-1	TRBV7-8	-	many	CASSPDRFPNNEQFF	TGTGCCAGCAGCCCGGACAGATTTCCTAACAATGAGCAGTTCTTC
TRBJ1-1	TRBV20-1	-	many	CSASLRGRGTFF	TGCAGTGCTAGCCTAAGGGGCAGGGGAACTTTCTTT
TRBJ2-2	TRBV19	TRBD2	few	CASTMGGSESGELFF	TGTGCCAGTACCATGGGCGGGAGTGAGTCCGGGGAGCTGTTTTTT
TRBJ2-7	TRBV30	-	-	CAWSSGGLYEQYF	TGTGCCTGGAGTAGTGGGGGCCTCTACGAGCAGTACTTC
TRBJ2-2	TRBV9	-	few	CASSVGDPQYNTGELFF	TGTGCCAGCAGCGTAGGAGACCCTCAATACAACACCGGGGAGCTGTTTTTT
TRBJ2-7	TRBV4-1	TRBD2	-	CASSQRGLAGEQYF	TGCGCCAGCAGCCAACGTGGACTAGCGGGTGAGCAGTACTTC